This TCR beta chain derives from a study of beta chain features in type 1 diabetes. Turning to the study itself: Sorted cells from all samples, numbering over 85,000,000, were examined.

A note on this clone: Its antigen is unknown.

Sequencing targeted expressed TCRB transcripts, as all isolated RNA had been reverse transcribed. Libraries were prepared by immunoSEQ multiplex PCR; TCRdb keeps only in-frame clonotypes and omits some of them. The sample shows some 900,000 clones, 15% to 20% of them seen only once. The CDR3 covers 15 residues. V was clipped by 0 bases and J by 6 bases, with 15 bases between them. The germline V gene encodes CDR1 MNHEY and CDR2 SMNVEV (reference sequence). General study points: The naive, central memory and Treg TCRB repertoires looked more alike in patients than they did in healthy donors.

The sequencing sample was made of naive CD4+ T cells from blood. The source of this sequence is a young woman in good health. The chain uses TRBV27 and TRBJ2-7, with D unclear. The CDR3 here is CASSLSRRSSSEQYF. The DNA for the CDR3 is TGTGCCAGCAGTTTATCTCGACGGAGCTCTTCCGAGCAGTACTTC.